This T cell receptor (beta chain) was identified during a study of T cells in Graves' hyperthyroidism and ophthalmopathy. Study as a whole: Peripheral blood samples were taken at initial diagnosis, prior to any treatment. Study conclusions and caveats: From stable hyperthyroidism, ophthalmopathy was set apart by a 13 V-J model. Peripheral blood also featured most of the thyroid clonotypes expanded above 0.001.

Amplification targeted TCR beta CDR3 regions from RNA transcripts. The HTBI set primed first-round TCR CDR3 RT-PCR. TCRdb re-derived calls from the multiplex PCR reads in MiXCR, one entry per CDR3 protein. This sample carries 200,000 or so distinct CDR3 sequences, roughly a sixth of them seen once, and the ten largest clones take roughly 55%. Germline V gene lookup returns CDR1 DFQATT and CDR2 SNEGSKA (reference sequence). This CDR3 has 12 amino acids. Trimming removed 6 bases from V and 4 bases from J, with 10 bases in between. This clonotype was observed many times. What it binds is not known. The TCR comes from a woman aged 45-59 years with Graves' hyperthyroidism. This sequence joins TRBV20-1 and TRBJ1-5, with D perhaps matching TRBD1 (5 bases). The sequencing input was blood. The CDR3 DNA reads TGCAGTGCCGGGGCTTCTAATCAGCCCCAGCATTTT. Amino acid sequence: CSAGASNQPQHF.